This T cell receptor (beta chain) originates from a study of CXCR3-negative and CXCR3-positive naive CD8 T cells. About the research overall: Each library held about 1.5 +/- 0.3 million TRB reads, around 150 million in total.

Germline V gene data show CDR1 as SGHRS and CDR2 as YFSETQ. The CDR3 is 17 amino acids. Triplicate sorts of 300,000 cells per CD8+ subset. Naive cells were sorted as CD45RO-, CCR7+, CD27+ and CD95-. The study made its TRB cDNA libraries by 5' RACE, adding UMI labels. TCRdb reanalyzed the 5' RACE reads, giving one entry per CDR3 protein sequence and no DNA. The record lists about 150,000 distinct CDR3 sequences, of which the ten most abundant hold under 0.5%. With regard to this clonotype: Antigen: not known.

Study-wide results and limits: The study found more hydrophobic TRB CDR3s in CXCR3-positive naive cells than in CXCR3-negative naive cells. Naive cells that were CXCR3-negative or CXCR3-positive used TRBV-TRBJ genes alike, while memory cells diverged.

The chain is built from TRBV5-1 and TRBJ2-1; TCRdb outputs TRBD2, but without DNA this stays unchecked. This TCR was recovered from a human donor in good health. Some clones in this sample may be carry-over from other donors' samples. The sequenced sample consisted of naive CXCR3+ CD8+ T cells from blood. The subset here: CD45RO-CCR7+CD27+CD95- naive CD8+ T cells expressing CXCR3 (TNR3+). Here the CDR3 reads CASSLGFRTSIYNEQFF.